The sequence of this T cell receptor (beta chain) was determined in a study of radiotherapy plus CTLA-4 blockade in lung cancer. On the study more broadly: With approximately 30% of patients having disease control, objective responses were seen in about 19%. Study-level results: Tumor-origin TCR clones grew in blood after radiotherapy plus ipilimumab. How blood T cell clones changed early, along with interferon-beta, reportedly forecast response best.

The protocol was immunoSEQ multiplex PCR, while the TCRdb copy is restricted to in-frame clones and leaves out a portion. The sample contains under 55,000 clones, 80% to 85% of which appear only once. The CDR3 has 13 residues. V lost 7 bases, J lost 7 bases, and 5 bases stayed unmatched. Germline lookup yields CDR1 ENHRY and CDR2 SYGVKD. Ipilimumab CTLA-4 blockade and focal radiation were given to patients with chemo-refractory metastatic non-small-cell lung cancer. This clone was picked up one time. Its target is not known. This rearrangement joins TRBV10-3 to TRBJ2-1, with 9 bases identical to TRBD2. The sample in question was peripheral blood, obtained from a patient treated with radiotherapy plus ipilimumab. The sequence was obtained from a human donor with non-small cell lung cancer who had stable disease on radiotherapy plus ipilimumab. This chain's CDR3 is CAIMAGGLNEQFF. The CDR3, as DNA: TGTGCCATCATGGCGGGAGGGCTGAATGAGCAGTTCTTC.